These T cell receptor beta chains were read from a single sample in a study of CD8 T cells in ankylosing spondylitis. One entry per CDR3 protein results from TCRdb running MiXCR on the 5' RACE reads. The sample consists of about 390,000 distinct CDR3 sequences, approximately 20% of them appearing once. The sequenced sample consisted of blood, either unsorted or a sorted T cell fraction (not recorded which). The source of these receptors is a male donor with ankylosing spondylitis. Each CDR3 is given with its conserved first and last residue. D genes are given only for firm matches. Some rows have no size entry. The others give once, few or many, or a class for an expanded clone.

v_gene	d_gene	abundance	j_gene	CDR3aa	CDR3nt
TRBV3-1	-	-	TRBJ2-7	CASSQGGTKSYEQYF	TGTGCCAGCAGCCAAGGGGGGACAAAATCCTACGAGCAGTACTTC
TRBV12-3/TRBV12-4	TRBD2	few	TRBJ2-3	CATRLAESTDTQYF	TGTGCCACGCGACTAGCGGAAAGCACAGATACGCAGTATTTT
TRBV28	-	few	TRBJ2-7	CASSWTFSGYEQYF	TGTGCCAGCAGTTGGACTTTTTCGGGCTACGAGCAGTACTTC
TRBV10-2	TRBD1	-	TRBJ1-5	CASSGDRKYSNQPQHF	TGCGCCAGCAGTGGGGACAGAAAATATAGCAATCAGCCCCAGCATTTT
TRBV6-5	-	-	TRBJ2-1	CASSYLQEQFF	TGTGCCAGCAGTTACCTACAGGAGCAGTTCTTC
TRBV3-1	-	-	TRBJ2-2	CASSPLDPGNTGELFF	TGTGCCAGCAGCCCCTTAGACCCGGGCAACACCGGGGAGCTGTTTTTT
TRBV12-3/TRBV12-4	-	few	TRBJ2-7	CASTVDLAYEQYF	TGTGCCAGCACGGTAGACCTGGCCTACGAGCAGTACTTC
TRBV5-1	TRBD1	many	TRBJ2-2	CASSLSGTGITGELFF	TGCGCCAGCAGCTTATCCGGGACAGGGATCACCGGGGAGCTGTTTTTT
TRBV2	TRBD1	few	TRBJ1-1	CASKGQRSNTEAFF	TGTGCCAGCAAGGGACAGAGATCAAACACTGAAGCTTTCTTT
TRBV6-1	-	-	TRBJ2-2	CASSRLGTGELFF	TGTGCCAGCAGTCGGTTAGGGACCGGGGAGCTGTTTTTT
TRBV29-1	TRBD1	-	TRBJ2-7	CSVADRADSYEQYF	TGCAGCGTTGCGGACAGGGCGGACTCCTACGAGCAGTACTTC
TRBV27	TRBD2	-	TRBJ2-6	CASSALGGALFSGANVLTF	TGTGCCAGCAGTGCCCTCGGGGGGGCCCTTTTCTCTGGGGCCAACGTCCTGACTTTC
TRBV9	TRBD1	-	TRBJ1-1	CASSVGFGGTANTEAFF	TGTGCCAGCAGCGTAGGATTTGGCGGGACAGCGAACACTGAAGCTTTCTTT
TRBV29-1	TRBD2	few	TRBJ2-1	CSPTVAGGGNEQFF	TGCAGCCCAACTGTAGCGGGAGGCGGTAATGAGCAGTTCTTC
TRBV21-1	-	-	TRBJ2-7	CASSRQGRVKAYEQYF	TGTGCCAGCAGCAGGCAGGGGCGAGTCAAGGCCTACGAGCAGTACTTC
TRBV5-1	TRBD1	-	TRBJ1-1	CASSLTGILNTEAFF	TGCGCCAGCAGCCTGACAGGGATTTTGAACACTGAAGCTTTCTTT
TRBV7-9	-	-	TRBJ2-2	CASSLGTLSNTGELFF	TGTGCCAGCAGCTTGGGAACATTGTCGAACACCGGGGAGCTGTTTTTT